What follows describes a single T cell receptor (beta chain). Its antigen is currently not known. No base qualities exist here, and no much larger clone lies one base off it. TCRbeta CDR3 regions were amplified from genomic DNA using the immunoSEQ Assay, a bias-controlled multiplex PCR. The paper's data handling went like this. Within the assay, amplification of reference gene primers was used to estimate how many nucleated cells each sample contained. Sequence reads were collapsed and filtered to measure the absolute abundance of every unique TCRbeta CDR3 rearrangement. For each sample, productive Simpson clonality was calculated by taking the square root of Simpson's diversity index across productive rearrangements. Not all clones reach the TCRdb copy of this immuneACCESS table, which keeps in-frame sequences only. Checked studies attribute under half of the gap to unresolved V genes and leave the rest unexplained. That table gives V, J and clone size, and the DNA gave D and trimming. The sample records approximately 300,000 clones, 90% of which are singletons. Around 4.2% of the sample belongs to the ten largest clones.

These data are taken from a study of blood T cell repertoires in COVID-19 (dated by TCRdb to about 2020). For the wider study: The collaborator samples originated in the United States, Italy and Spain and spanned the acute and convalescent phases of COVID-19. The prospective study material was composed of cDNA or gDNA derived from T cells, B-cell-depleted T cells, or PBMCs. The repertoires were released in a freely available public database meant as a resource for research on the immune response to SARS-CoV-2. Nearly every sample came with metadata listing a de-identified subject ID, COVID-19 status, age in years and sex. Where available, HLA class I and class II types were obtained from metadata supplied by the sample provider rather than from assay-based typing. The dataset comprised deeply sampled blood TCRbeta repertoires from subjects exposed to, actively infected with, or recovered from COVID-19. The samples were drawn from the first 160 participants of the ongoing ImmuneRACE study and from some 1,300 subjects provided by 6 global collaborators.

Results and caveats for the whole study, not just this receptor: Clinical and demographic metadata were provided uncurated, with the amount varying by source and participant.

The CDR3 runs 16 residues from the cysteine to the phenylalanine. CDR3 DNA is the only sequence kept; it has 48 bases, read in frame from the first base. Unmatched junction bases come to 10, with V trimmed by 8 bases and J by 2 bases. CDR1 LGHDT and CDR2 YNNKEL were looked up in the germline V gene (reference sequence). Participants in the prospective study were aged roughly 18 to 100 years, lived in approximately 26 United States geographic areas, and enrolled through a virtual design. Cohort assignment in the prospective study relied on participant-reported clinical history from a screening survey and a study questionnaire. Exposed participants had been in contact with someone with a PCR-confirmed or clinician-diagnosed COVID-19 case within 2 weeks of study entry. In the prospective study, mobile phlebotomists collected whole blood, serum and a nasopharyngeal or oropharyngeal swab from each participant. Prospective study participants could optionally give additional blood draws and questionnaires over an approximately two-month period. Blood samples from the prospective study were shipped frozen or at room temperature prior to DNA extraction.

This receptor was taken from a woman younger than 45 who had been exposed to COVID-19. The V gene is TRBV3-1 (or the pseudogene TRBV3-2) and the J gene is TRBJ2-2, with 8 central nucleotides matching TRBD1. The sequencing input was PBMCs or T cells enriched from blood (not recorded which). This receptor carries the CDR3 CASSGTGTGNTGELFF. The nucleotides read TGTGCCAGCTCAGGGACCGGGACAGGCAACACCGGGGAGCTGTTTTTT.